What follows describes a single TCR beta chain. Antigen unknown. TCR beta CDR3 regions were amplified from RNA transcripts. A set of HTBI primers served as the primers for a first-round RT-PCR of the TCR CDR3. TCRdb itself ran the multiplex PCR reads through MiXCR, one entry per CDR3 protein. The sample has approximately 560,000 distinct CDR3 sequences, around 46% seen once. The data belong to a study of T cells in Graves' hyperthyroidism and ophthalmopathy. Notes on the study in general: Most thyroid clonotypes that were expanded above 0.001 also turned up in blood.

Researchers defined stable Graves' hyperthyroidism as no ophthalmopathy progression within 18 months. Germline V gene data show CDR1 as DFQATT and CDR2 as SNEGSKA (reference sequence). Trimming removed 0 bases from V and 2 bases from J, with 10 bases in between. The CDR3 extends over 14 amino acids. The source material was peripheral blood or thyroid tissue (not recorded which). This chain joins TRBV20-1 and TRBJ1-1; possible D gene TRBD1, 6 bases. The sequence was obtained from a woman aged 18-30 years with Graves' hyperthyroidism. Here the CDR3 DNA reads TGCAGTGCTAGAGATTCGACAGGAAACACTGAAGCTTTCTTT. Translating gives CSARDSTGNTEAFF.